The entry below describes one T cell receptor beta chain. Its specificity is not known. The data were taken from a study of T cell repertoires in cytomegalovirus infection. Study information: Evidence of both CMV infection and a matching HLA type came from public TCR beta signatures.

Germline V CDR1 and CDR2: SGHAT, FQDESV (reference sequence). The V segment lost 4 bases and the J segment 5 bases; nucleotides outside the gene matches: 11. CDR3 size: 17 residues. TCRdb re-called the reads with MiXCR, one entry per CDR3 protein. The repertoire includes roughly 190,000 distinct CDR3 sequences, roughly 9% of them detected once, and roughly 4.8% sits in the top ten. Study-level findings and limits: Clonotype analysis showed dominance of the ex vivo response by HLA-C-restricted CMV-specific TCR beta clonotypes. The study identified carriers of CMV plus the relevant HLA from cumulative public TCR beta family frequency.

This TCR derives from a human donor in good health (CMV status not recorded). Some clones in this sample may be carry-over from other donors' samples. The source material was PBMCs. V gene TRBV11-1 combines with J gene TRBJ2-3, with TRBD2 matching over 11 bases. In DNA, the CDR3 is TGTGCCAGCAGCTACTCCGGGACTAGCGGCTCCCGAGATACGCAGTATTTT. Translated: CASSYSGTSGSRDTQYF.